The next 29 T cell receptor beta chains were all read from a single sample in a study of glioma-infiltrating T cells. Amplification of TCR alpha and beta CDR3 regions from RNA used iRepertoire nested multiplex PCR. TCRdb processed the multiplex PCR reads anew with MiXCR; each CDR3 protein has one entry. The sample shows 84,000 or so distinct CDR3 sequences, about 25% of them seen only once. Input material: glioma tissue, nonneoplastic brain tissue, or PBMCs (not recorded which). Source of these receptors: a human donor with low-grade glioma or glioblastoma, undergoing nonglioma brain surgery, or in good health (not recorded which).

This clonotype was recorded at least ten times. The V gene is TRBV27, the J gene TRBJ2-1; 12 positions agree with TRBD2. CDR3 length: 17 amino acids. V lost 5 bases, J lost 0 bases, and 5 bases stayed unmatched. Per germline, CDR1 MNHEY and CDR2 SMNVEV (reference sequence). The CDR3 nucleotides read TGTGCCAGCAGTCCCGTGACTAGCGGGAGCTCCTACAATGAGCAGTTCTTC. It codes for CASSPVTSGSSYNEQFF.

This clonotype was recorded many times. The chain couples TRBV20-1 to TRBJ2-7; D uncertain. The CDR3 runs 14 residues. Trimming shortened V by 6 bases and J by 6 bases, and 21 bases separated the two germline ends. Per germline, CDR1 DFQATT and CDR2 SNEGSKA (reference sequence). CDR3 nucleotides: TGCAGTGCCCGAGGCACCGAAATATACCCCGAGCAGTACTTC. Translating it yields CSARGTEIYPEQYF.

There are a few counts of this clonotype. The chain carries TRBV29-1 and TRBJ2-3; D is uncertain. This CDR3 comprises 14 residues. Per the germline V gene, CDR1 is SQVTM and CDR2 is ANQGSEA. V was cut by 4 bases and J by 0 bases, with 11 bases left in between. The chain's CDR3 is CSVVSFFSTDTQYF. CDR3 DNA: TGCAGCGTTGTTTCCTTTTTCAGCACAGATACGCAGTATTTT.

This clonotype was seen ten or more times. The chain links TRBV6-1 to TRBJ2-3, with D hard to call. Germline-derived CDR1 and CDR2 are MNHNS and SASEGT. The CDR3 loop spans 15 amino acids. V gave up 4 bases and J gave up 1 base, with 12 bases separating them. CDR3 loop: CASSARPSGTDTQYF. CDR3 nucleotides: TGTGCCAGCAGTGCCCGGCCGTCAGGCACAGATACGCAGTATTTT.

In this sample, this clonotype turned up once. DNA for the CDR3: TGTGCCAGCAGCTTACGACAGGTGGGGTTTTACGAGCAGTACTTC. This gives the protein CASSLRQVGFYEQYF. J is TRBJ2-7 and V is TRBV11-2, with D tentatively TRBD1 (6 bases). V gave up 2 bases and J gave up 4 bases, with 15 bases separating them. This CDR3 has 15 residues. Germline V gives CDR1 SGHAT, CDR2 FQNNGV.

This clonotype was recorded at least ten times. The chain links TRBV6-1 to TRBJ2-1, with D possibly being TRBD2 (6 bases). The germline V gene has CDR1 MNHNS and CDR2 SASEGT. V was shortened by 3 bases and J by 2 bases, with 20 bases between the two germline ends. The CDR3 is 18 amino acids. Here the CDR3 DNA reads TGTGCCAGCAGTGATCCTGTTAACGGGAGACGGCCCTACAATGAGCAGTTCTTC. Translated: CASSDPVNGRRPYNEQFF.

This clonotype was seen many times. The chain uses TRBV20-1 and TRBJ1-1; no definite D call. The CDR3 is 11 amino acids. V was cut by 3 bases and J by 5 bases, with 7 bases left in between. Germline loops: CDR1 DFQATT, CDR2 SNEGSKA (reference sequence). CDR3 in amino acids: CSARAQTEAFF. As DNA, the CDR3 is TGCAGTGCTAGGGCCCAGACTGAAGCTTTCTTT.

Points on this clonotype: Since a much larger clone is just one base distant, this may be a read error. V is TRBV20-1 and J is TRBJ1-2; no clear D. Germline loops: CDR1 DFQATT, CDR2 SNEGSKA (reference sequence). CDR3 length: 9 amino acids. Written as DNA, the CDR3 is TGCAGTGCTGCCCATGGCTGCACCTTC. Translation gives CSAAHGCTF.

The chain employs TRBV30 and TRBJ1-5; D gene uncertain. Germline values: CDR1 GTSNPN, CDR2 SVGIG (reference sequence). Trimming stripped 1 base from V and 0 bases from J, with 10 bases between. This CDR3 spans 15 amino acids. The DNA of the CDR3 is TGTGCCTGGAGTGGTCCCGGCGATAGCAATCAGCCCCAGCATTTT. This translates into CAWSGPGDSNQPQHF. Filled out from reference TRBV30 and TRBJ1-5, the complete variable domain reads SQTIHQWPATLVQPVGSPLSLECTVEGTSNPNLYWYRQAAGRGLQLLFYSVGIGQISSEVPQNLSASRPQDRQFILSSKKLLLSDSGFYLCAWSGPGDSNQPQHFGDGTRLSIL.

This clonotype showed up just a few times. This clone may be a read error of a much larger clone one base away. This rearrangement joins TRBV6-1 to TRBJ2-7; TRBD1 matches 8 bases. Trimming took 6 bases from V and 2 from J; bases not matched to a gene: 9. CDR1 MNHNS and CDR2 SASEGT come from the germline V gene. The CDR3 length is 15 residues. The CDR3 reads CASSPPGQAAYEQYF. CDR3 sequence (DNA): TGTGCCAGCAGCCCGCCGGGACAGGCGGCCTACGAGCAGTACTTC.

Concerning this clonotype itself: This may arise from a read error, as a much more abundant clone is one base away. This chain uses TRBV7-2 with TRBJ1-3; unclear D gene. V shed 2 bases and J shed 0 bases, with 17 bases lying between them. The CDR3 has 18 amino acids. Germline values: CDR1 SGHTA, CDR2 FQGNSA. Here the CDR3 DNA reads TGTGCCAGCAGCTTAAGGCCCCCGCCGTCCAGCTCTGGAAACACCATATATTTT. It is translated as CASSLRPPPSSSGNTIYF.

This clonotype was seen only a few times. The genes are TRBV7-2 and TRBJ2-7, with 7 bases identical to TRBD1. Germline V gene lookup returns CDR1 SGHTA and CDR2 FQGNSA. V lost 8 bases, J lost 4 bases, and 8 bases stayed unmatched. This CDR3 is 13 amino acids long. For the CDR3, the DNA is TGTGCCAGCGGGCCCGGGACAGTATACGAGCAGTACTTC. Residues: CASGPGTVYEQYF.

This clonotype was recorded many times. The CDR3 sequence: CASSFRGLVVWEQYF. The CDR3 region has the DNA TGTGCCAGCAGTTTCAGGGGACTAGTCGTCTGGGAGCAGTACTTC. The chain joins TRBV6-2 or TRBV6-3 to TRBJ2-7; the match to TRBD2 covers 8 bases. The CDR3 spans 15 residues. J was trimmed by 7 bases and V by 4 bases; bases with no gene match: 12. The germline CDR1 and CDR2 sequences are MNHEY and SVGEGT.

This clonotype was counted only a few times. The V and J genes are TRBV5-1 and TRBJ2-5; 13 bases align to TRBD2. Germline-derived CDR1 and CDR2 are SGHRS and YFSETQ. This CDR3 comprises 16 residues. J lost 1 base, V lost 4 bases, and 4 bases had no gene match. The DNA of the CDR3 is TGCGCCAGCAGCCCAGGACTAGCGGGGGCCCAAGAGACCCAGTACTTC. As protein: CASSPGLAGAQETQYF.

By sample fraction, this clonotype is medium-sized. The chain has TRBV6-1 and TRBJ1-5, with D possibly matching TRBD1 (5 bases). The germline V and J ends were trimmed by 8 bases and 2 bases, with 10 bases remaining between them. CDR1 is MNHNS and CDR2 is SASEGT in the germline V gene. This CDR3 has 13 residues. The CDR3 DNA is TGTGCCAGCGGATTACAGGGCAATCAGCCCCAGCATTTT. Encoded protein: CASGLQGNQPQHF.

In the case of this clonotype: A read error is possible here, since a much larger clone lies one base away. The chain joins TRBV6-5 to TRBJ2-1, with 8 positions matching TRBD2. V dropped 2 bases and J dropped 6; count of bases not matched to a gene: 3. Germline CDR1 and CDR2: MNHEY and SVGAGI. There are 14 residues in the CDR3. The CDR3 coding sequence is TGTGCCAGCAGTTACGGCGGGAGGTTCAATGAGCAGTTCTTC. Amino acids: CASSYGGRFNEQFF.

Notes on this clonotype: Because the CDR3 is missing its conserved closing phenylalanine or tryptophan, this is likely a read error. The chain joins TRBV5-4 to TRBJ1-2, with TRBD1 identical over 8 bases. Germline loops: CDR1 SGHNT, CDR2 YYREEE (reference sequence). The V segment lost 3 bases and the J segment 6 bases; nucleotides outside the gene matches: 4. CDR3 size: 13 residues. This CDR3 reads CASSWTGPHGYTI. Written as DNA, the CDR3 is TGTGCCAGCAGCTGGACAGGGCCTCATGGCTACACCATC.

This clonotype has a count of ten or more. The chain links TRBV20-1 to TRBJ1-4, with D maybe TRBD1 (6 bases). The ends were cut back, 4 bases at V and 1 base at J, with 19 bases in the middle. CDR1 DFQATT and CDR2 SNEGSKA come from the germline V gene (reference sequence). The CDR3 covers 17 residues. As DNA, the CDR3 is TGCAGTGCTACCACAGGGAGAATGCGAGGAACTAATGAAAAACTGTTTTTT. It yields the protein CSATTGRMRGTNEKLFF.

The chain recombines TRBV4-1 with TRBJ2-7; 10 bases line up with TRBD2. This CDR3 is built from 16 residues. The trim removed 0 bases at V and 4 bases at J, leaving 6 bases unmatched. Per germline, CDR1 MGHRA and CDR2 YSYEKL. CDR3 region: CASSQDLAGVAYEQYF. CDR3 bases: TGCGCCAGCAGCCAAGATCTAGCGGGAGTGGCTTACGAGCAGTACTTC.

This clonotype was seen many times. The CDR3 DNA sequence: TGTGCCAGCAGTTTCTCGTCAGGGGGCGTCTATGGCTACACCTTC. As protein: CASSFSSGGVYGYTF. The chain combines TRBV27 with TRBJ1-2; 8 bases map to TRBD1. The ends lost 3 bases at V and 4 bases at J; junction bases unmatched: 7. The CDR3 totals 15 residues. Germline assignment: CDR1 MNHEY and CDR2 SMNVEV (reference sequence).

This clonotype was recorded at least ten times. The CDR3 reads CASSLGGLASYEQYF. The CDR3 DNA reads TGTGCCAGCAGCCTAGGGGGACTAGCTAGCTACGAGCAGTACTTC. The chain employs TRBV3-1 and TRBJ2-7, with 9 bases identical to TRBD2. The V gene's germline CDR1 is LGHDT and CDR2 YNNKEL (reference sequence). Trimming took 4 bases from V and 3 from J; bases not matched to a gene: 7. The CDR3 is made up of 15 amino acids.

This clonotype appeared many times. This chain connects TRBV6-1 to TRBJ2-7; D is possibly TRBD1 (5 bases). Germline V gives CDR1 MNHNS, CDR2 SASEGT. CDR3 size: 16 residues. V shed 5 bases and J shed 0 bases, with 17 bases lying between them. The CDR3 region is CASSSIKGITSYEQYF. The CDR3 DNA is TGTGCCAGCAGTTCAATAAAGGGGATCACCTCCTACGAGCAGTACTTC.

This clonotype was counted between two and nine times. The chain recombines TRBV10-2 with TRBJ2-1, with 10 bases matching TRBD2. V was pared by 1 base and J by 6 bases, with 3 bases of the junction left unmatched. CDR1 and CDR2 from the germline V gene are WSHSY and SAAADI. The CDR3 has 15 residues. The CDR3 nucleotides read TGCGCCAGCAGTGAGTGGACTAGCGGCCGCAATGAGCAGTTCTTC. Its protein product is CASSEWTSGRNEQFF.

This clonotype was seen ten or more times. The chain has TRBV6-1 and TRBJ1-1; no reliable D call. Germline CDR1 reads MNHNS; CDR2 reads SASEGT. The CDR3 is made up of 13 amino acids. V gave up 6 bases and J gave up 1 base, with 9 bases separating them. CDR3 sequence reads: CASSRGPNTEAFF. The DNA of the CDR3 is TGTGCCAGCAGCCGAGGTCCGAACACTGAAGCTTTCTTT.

This clonotype appeared many times. CDR3 region: CASGFTGGRNEQFF. DNA of the CDR3: TGTGCCAGTGGATTTACGGGGGGTCGCAATGAGCAGTTCTTC. V and J are TRBV19 and TRBJ2-1; TRBD2 agrees at 7 bases. The CDR3 is made up of 14 amino acids. The ends lost 8 bases at V and 6 bases at J; junction bases unmatched: 10. Per germline, CDR1 LNHDA and CDR2 SQIVND (reference sequence).

This clonotype was observed at least ten times. The chain employs TRBV7-6 and TRBJ2-3; no clear D. Trimming took 1 base from V and 2 from J, leaving 10 bases between them. This CDR3 is built from 15 residues. CDR1 is SGHVS, CDR2 FNYEAQ, per germline. The CDR3 DNA reads TGTGCCAGCAGCTTAGGGGCAGGTTACACAGATACGCAGTATTTT. Amino acid sequence: CASSLGAGYTDTQYF.

V usage is TRBV4-2 and J usage is TRBJ2-7, with D perhaps matching TRBD2 (5 bases). V was trimmed by 3 bases and J by 4 bases, leaving 16 bases between them. The CDR3 length is 15 residues. The germline V gene has CDR1 LGHNA and CDR2 YNFKEQ. CDR3 loop: CASSQGDGSLYEQYF. CDR3 DNA: TGTGCCAGCAGCCAGGGAGACGGTTCCCTATACGAGCAGTACTTC.

This clonotype was seen at least ten times. The chain employs TRBV19 and TRBJ1-5; D possibly corresponds to TRBD1 (5 bases). Germline-derived CDR1 and CDR2 are LNHDA and SQIVND (reference sequence). This CDR3 has 16 residues. Between the trimmed V and J ends, which lost 3 bases and 5 bases, there was a span of 17 bases. The CDR3 region is CASSMGGPGIHQPQHF. CDR3 nucleotide sequence: TGTGCCAGTAGTATGGGGGGTCCAGGGATCCATCAGCCCCAGCATTTT.

This clonotype was detected ten times or more. V gene TRBV15 combines with J gene TRBJ1-5; no reliable D call. Germline CDR1 is LNHNV and CDR2 is YYDKDF (reference sequence). CDR3 length equals 15 residues. V lost 0 bases to trimming and J lost 6 bases, with 12 bases between them. CDR3 region: CATSRDGGIGQPQHF. The DNA of the CDR3 is TGTGCCACCAGCAGAGATGGTGGGATAGGTCAGCCCCAGCATTTT.